The 25 T cell receptor beta chains below come from one sample, sequenced in a study of CD8 T cells in Susac syndrome. With random hexamers, reverse transcription was performed on about 0.5 to 1 ug of RNA. Using its own MiXCR run on the immunoSEQ multiplex PCR reads, TCRdb lists one record per CDR3 protein. The sample yields some 200,000 distinct CDR3 sequences, roughly nine tenths seen once. The sequenced sample was CD8+ T cells from PBMCs. Receptor source: a human donor with multiple sclerosis.

V gene TRBV19 combines with J gene TRBJ2-7, with TRBD1 identical over 10 bases. Germline V CDR1 and CDR2: LNHDA, SQIVND (reference sequence). V lost 3 bases and J lost 5; bases outside the gene matches: 4. The CDR3 consists of 14 residues. The CDR3, as DNA: TGTGCCAGTAGTATCTCGACAGGGGGCGACGAGCAGTACTTC. It codes for CASSISTGGDEQYF.

The DNA for the CDR3 is TGCAGTGTCGCCGGAGGGACAGGGGACTACGAGCAGTACTTC. It yields the protein CSVAGGTGDYEQYF. The V gene is TRBV20-1, the J gene TRBJ2-7; 10 bases are shared with TRBD1. This CDR3 is 14 amino acids long. J was trimmed by 3 bases and V by 7 bases; bases with no gene match: 9. CDR1 DFQATT and CDR2 SNEGSKA come from the germline V gene (reference sequence).

The chain recombines TRBV4-2 with TRBJ2-1, with D perhaps TRBD2 (5 bases). V lost 2 bases and J 3 bases, leaving 11 bases between the germline ends. The germline V gene has CDR1 LGHNA and CDR2 YNFKEQ. This CDR3 is 15 amino acids long. CDR3 coding DNA: TGTGCCAGCAGCCAAAATAGCGTAGACTACAATGAGCAGTTCTTC. Protein product: CASSQNSVDYNEQFF.

This rearrangement joins TRBV3-1 to TRBJ2-7, with a weak D call TRBD2 (6 bases). The CDR3 totals 13 residues. Germline lookup yields CDR1 LGHDT and CDR2 YNNKEL (reference sequence). Deletions cut 4 bases from V and 5 bases from J, with 12 bases between. DNA of the CDR3: TGTGCCAGCAGCCCGGCTGGGGGGAACGAGCAGTACTTC. Translation gives CASSPAGGNEQYF.

The rearrangement links TRBV5-6 to TRBJ1-6; D gene unclear. The V gene's germline CDR1 is SGHDT and CDR2 YYEEEE. Trimming cost V 2 bases and J 4 bases, with 7 bases left between them. The length of the CDR3 is 14 residues. CDR3 nucleotide sequence: TGTGCCAGCAGCTTTGCAGCTTATAATTCACCCCTCCACTTT. Encoded protein: CASSFAAYNSPLHF.

This clonotype has just one count. The chain has TRBV15 and TRBJ2-5, with D possibly called TRBD1 or TRBD2 (6 bases each). The CDR3 is 15 amino acids. Deletions cut 5 bases from V and 0 bases from J, with 13 bases between. Germline CDR1 and CDR2: LNHNV and YYDKDF (reference sequence). The CDR3 DNA follows: TGTGCCACCAGCGCCCGGGGGCCCAACCAAGAGACCCAGTACTTC. This sequence encodes CATSARGPNQETQYF.

The CDR3 region has the DNA TGTGCCAGCAGTTTAGGAGGGGAGGCGAGGGACACTGAAGCTTTCTTT. The encoded protein is CASSLGGEARDTEAFF. The chain joins TRBV12-3 or TRBV12-4 to TRBJ1-1, with D possibly TRBD1 on 5 matching bases. There are 16 residues in the CDR3. The V end lost 1 base, the J end lost 3 bases, and 15 bases lay between the germline ends.

This sequence joins TRBV15 and TRBJ2-3; 8 bases agree with TRBD1. This CDR3 comprises 14 residues. CDR1 LNHNV and CDR2 YYDKDF come from the germline V gene (reference sequence). With V trimmed by 6 bases and J by 2 bases, 4 bases remained unmatched. Here the CDR3 DNA reads TGTGCCACCAGAGAGACAGGGGTCACAGATACGCAGTATTTT. It translates to CATRETGVTDTQYF.

V is TRBV12-3 or TRBV12-4 and J is TRBJ2-3; D not certain. V was clipped by 6 bases and J by 6 bases, with 13 bases between them. The CDR3 is 13 residues long. The DNA of the CDR3 is TGTGCCAGCAGCTCCCGACTCACGGATACGCAGTATTTT. Its protein is CASSSRLTDTQYF.

This rearrangement joins TRBV7-9 to TRBJ2-7, with D perhaps matching TRBD2 (5 bases). Per the germline V gene, CDR1 is SEHNR and CDR2 is FQNEAQ (reference sequence). The CDR3 sequence is 13 residues long. The V gene lost 5 bases and the J gene lost 3 bases, with 11 bases spanning the gap. The CDR3 protein is CASSPPRDYEQYF. The CDR3 coding sequence is TGTGCCAGCAGCCCACCCCGGGACTACGAGCAGTACTTC.

This chain links TRBV12-3 or TRBV12-4 with TRBJ2-7; D remains ambiguous. Trimming pared 1 base from V and 4 bases from J, leaving 8 bases between. The CDR3 length is 13 residues. The CDR3 sequence: CASSLGIVYEQYF. The CDR3 coding sequence is TGTGCCAGCAGTTTAGGCATAGTTTACGAGCAGTACTTC.

V usage is TRBV12-3 or TRBV12-4 and J usage is TRBJ2-4; D may be TRBD1 or TRBD2 (5 bases each). CDR3 length: 14 amino acids. Trimming shortened V by 6 bases and J by 2 bases, and 11 bases separated the two germline ends. The CDR3 is CASRLPGPKNIQYF. DNA of the CDR3: TGTGCCAGCAGGCTCCCGGGACCCAAAAACATTCAGTACTTC.

V gene TRBV28 combines with J gene TRBJ2-5, with 13 bases aligning to TRBD2. Germline V gene data show CDR1 as MDHEN and CDR2 as SYDVKM. The CDR3 has 15 residues. The V and J ends lost 6 bases and 5 bases, in that order; junction bases with no gene match: 6. In DNA, the CDR3 is TGTGCCAGCAGCACGACTAGCGGGAGGCCGGAGACCCAGTACTTC. It codes for CASSTTSGRPETQYF.

The chain has TRBV15 and TRBJ2-3, with 9 positions matching TRBD2. The CDR3 length is 15 residues. With V trimmed by 5 bases and J by 1 base, 4 bases remained unmatched. Germline V CDR1 and CDR2: LNHNV, YYDKDF (reference sequence). The CDR3 coding sequence is TGTGCCACCAGCGGTTTAGCGGGGGGCACAGATACGCAGTATTTT. Amino acids: CATSGLAGGTDTQYF.

This chain connects TRBV12-3 or TRBV12-4 to TRBJ2-1; TRBD2 agrees at 9 bases. The CDR3 has 14 residues. V gave up 6 bases and J gave up 5 bases; unmatched junction bases: 5. CDR3 protein: CASSFLAGNNEQFF. The CDR3 coding sequence is TGTGCCAGCAGCTTTCTAGCGGGGAACAATGAGCAGTTCTTC.

V usage is TRBV29-1 and J usage is TRBJ1-2; D is perhaps TRBD1 (5 bases). This CDR3 spans 13 amino acids. The V gene's germline CDR1 is SQVTM and CDR2 ANQGSEA. The V gene lost 5 bases and the J gene lost 5 bases, with 15 bases spanning the gap. Here the CDR3 DNA reads TGCAGCGTTCATCTGGGGCCTGAGTATGGCTACACCTTC. It is translated as CSVHLGPEYGYTF.

In this sample, this clonotype turned up a few times. This rearrangement joins TRBV30 to TRBJ1-1; the D is unclear. The CDR3 totals 11 residues. V was shortened by 3 bases and J by 4 bases, with 6 bases between the two germline ends. Germline-derived CDR1 and CDR2 are GTSNPN and SVGIG (reference sequence). CDR3 sequence reads: CAWRVGTEAFF. The CDR3 bases are TGTGCCTGGAGGGTGGGCACTGAAGCTTTCTTT.

The V gene is TRBV4-3, the J gene TRBJ2-1; 7 bases line up with TRBD1. V was clipped by 2 bases and J by 8 bases; unmatched bases: 0. This CDR3 contains 12 residues. Looked up from germline, CDR1 is LGHNA and CDR2 is YSLEER. Here the CDR3 reads CASSQRGHEQFF. The CDR3 nucleotides read TGCGCCAGCAGCCAAAGGGGGCATGAGCAGTTCTTC.

V and J are TRBV7-3 and TRBJ2-2; 8 positions match TRBD1. There are 14 residues in the CDR3. Trimming took 3 bases from V and 7 from J; bases not matched to a gene: 4. The germline CDR1 and CDR2 sequences are SGHTA and FQGTGA. The CDR3 here is CASSFGQGGGELFF. The CDR3 DNA follows: TGTGCCAGCAGCTTCGGACAGGGTGGCGGGGAGCTGTTTTTT.

V gene TRBV10-3 combines with J gene TRBJ2-1, with D possibly matching TRBD2 (6 bases). With 2 bases removed from V and 2 bases from J, the gap between germline ends came to 16 bases. The germline gives CDR1 ENHRY, CDR2 SYGVKD. The CDR3 is 17 residues long. The CDR3 spells CAISEVPLASPYNEQFF. As DNA, the CDR3 is TGTGCCATCAGTGAGGTCCCCCTAGCGAGTCCCTACAATGAGCAGTTCTTC.

The CDR3 here is CASSLLALQETQYF. CDR3 bases: TGTGCCAGCAGTTTGCTGGCATTGCAAGAGACCCAGTACTTC. The rearrangement links TRBV12-3 or TRBV12-4 to TRBJ2-5; D gene unclear. The CDR3 sequence is 14 residues long. Trimming stripped 3 bases from V and 2 bases from J, with 10 bases between.

The chain carries TRBV30 and TRBJ2-3; 8 nucleotides line up with TRBD2. Trimming removed 2 bases from V and 1 base from J; junction bases left unmatched: 2. CDR1 and CDR2 (germline): GTSNPN, SVGIG (reference sequence). The CDR3 has 14 amino acids. The CDR3 nucleotides read TGTGCCTGGAGTTCCGGGAGGGGCACAGATACGCAGTATTTT. Its protein is CAWSSGRGTDTQYF.

The J gene is TRBJ2-1, the V gene TRBV20-1, with D hard to call. The germline CDR1 and CDR2 sequences are DFQATT and SNEGSKA (reference sequence). This CDR3 is 15 amino acids long. V shed 0 bases and J shed 0 bases, with 9 bases lying between them. The CDR3 coding sequence is TGCAGTGCTAGAGATGTCCGGAGCTCCTACAATGAGCAGTTCTTC. Protein product: CSARDVRSSYNEQFF.

J is TRBJ2-3 and V is TRBV9, with D possibly being TRBD2 (6 bases). The ends were cut back, 2 bases at V and 0 bases at J, with 13 bases in the middle. CDR3 length: 16 residues. CDR1 is SGDLS, CDR2 YYNGEE, per germline. The CDR3 sequence: CASSVGGATSTDTQYF. The CDR3 DNA follows: TGTGCCAGCAGCGTTGGCGGGGCTACTAGCACAGATACGCAGTATTTT.

The V call is TRBV30, the J call TRBJ1-6, with 9 bases identical to TRBD1. CDR3 length equals 14 residues. The germline CDR1 and CDR2 sequences are GTSNPN and SVGIG (reference sequence). V shed 7 bases, J shed 13 bases, and the junction held 14 bases outside the gene matches. The CDR3 sequence: CAYHITGTGSPLHF. The DNA of the CDR3 is TGTGCCTACCATATCACCGGGACAGGGAGTCCCCTCCACTTT.